This TCR beta chain was obtained from a study of identical twins (dated by TCRdb to 2016 to 2017). Background on the whole study: To test whether fetal clonotypes persist, this study deep-sequenced TCR alpha and beta repertoires from monozygotic twins, from unrelated adults of various ages, and from cord blood. To rule out contamination, replicate twin experiments were performed at different times with different library preparation protocols. Study-wide findings and limitations: Because the same donors could not be followed over many years, the conclusions depended on cross-sectional statistical analysis. Zero-insertion analyses could be partly confounded by invariant T cells such as MAIT and iNKT, although diverse VJ usage argued against such confounding for most clonotypes. Excess twin sharing in beta out-of-frame sequences was weaker because fewer shared sequences lowered the signal-to-noise ratio. Compared with coincidental sharing between unrelated individuals, out-of-frame TCR alpha sequences shared between twins showed an excess of sequences with low generation probability. In monozygotic twins, recombination models systematically underestimated out-of-frame TCR alpha sharing, but the models matched the sharing seen between unrelated individuals. Abundant cord blood beta clonotypes had fewer insertions, young adult naive repertoires showed a similar but weaker trend, and memory repertoires showed no such trend.

CDR1 is given as SGHRS and CDR2 as YFSETQ, both from the germline V gene. From the cysteine up to the phenylalanine, the CDR3 has a length of 13 residues. This entry keeps only the CDR3 DNA: 39 bases, framed from base 1. At the junction V is shortened by 4 bases and J by 3 bases; bases outside the gene matches: 3. This clonotype came up a few times. Its specific antigen is unknown. Per-base quality was not reported, and no clone a single base away is much larger than it. The receptor library was made with 5' RACE. Sequencing was carried out with an Illumina HiSeq 2000. A universal primer binding site was added through template switching, and the final cDNA carried a unique molecular identifier so that TCR cDNA molecules could be counted accurately. First-strand cDNA for TCR alpha and beta chains was synthesized from specific primers in the conserved constant-segment region. Each cDNA library was double barcoded, with a SMART-Mk sample barcode plus Illumina barcodes, to control for contamination. TruSeq adapter sequences along with Illumina sample barcodes were introduced in two successive PCR steps. The TCR alpha and beta cDNA libraries were sequenced on the Illumina HiSeq platform using custom primers. Under the source paper's analysis protocol: Unique molecular identifiers were extracted from raw reads with MiGEC, and CDR3 positions were determined with MiXCR. Recombination models were inferred per individual with the repgenHMM and IGoR tools using an EM algorithm. The tcR package in R was used for shared clonotype analysis, with sharing normalized by the product of cloneset sizes. To study raw recombination without the effects of thymic and clonal selection, out-of-frame nonproductive sequences were analyzed. TCRdb's own reprocessing of the public reads used fastp at Q25 and MiXCR and kept productive beta chains. Identical CDR3 proteins give one entry, which carries the most common genes and DNA. It is TCRdb's table, rather than the study itself, that gives the V and J calls and clone size. The sample table records more than 350,000 distinct CDR3 sequences; roughly 9% of these occur just once. Jointly, the top ten make up 8% to 9.5% of the sample.

Every donor in the study was a healthy Caucasian. The researchers also sequenced three unrelated adults who were not twins: a male aged 18 to 30, a male aged 50 to 59, and a female aged 50 to 59. Using Miltenyi CD45RO+ enrichment and human naive T-cell isolation kits, memory (CD45RO+) and naive T cells were isolated from PBMC. Recombination connected TRBV5-1 to TRBJ2-7; 8 central nucleotides agree with TRBD2. The sample consisted of naive T cells sorted from blood. According to the study, the label for this sample's cell subset or site signals: cells isolated with a human naive T-cell isolation kit. The clonotype originates from a woman aged 50 to 60 in good health. The encoded CDR3 is CASSRGGDYEQYF. The DNA is TGCGCCAGCAGCCGGGGGGGGGACTACGAGCAGTACTTC. The full variable domain, with segments outside the CDR3 supplied by the reference TRBV5-1 and TRBJ2-7 proteins, appears as KAGVTQTPRYLIKTRGQQVTLSCSPISGHRSVSWYQQTPGQGLQFLFEYFSETQRNKGNFPGRFSGRQFSNSRSEMNVSTLELGDSALYLCASSRGGDYEQYFGPGTRLTVT.